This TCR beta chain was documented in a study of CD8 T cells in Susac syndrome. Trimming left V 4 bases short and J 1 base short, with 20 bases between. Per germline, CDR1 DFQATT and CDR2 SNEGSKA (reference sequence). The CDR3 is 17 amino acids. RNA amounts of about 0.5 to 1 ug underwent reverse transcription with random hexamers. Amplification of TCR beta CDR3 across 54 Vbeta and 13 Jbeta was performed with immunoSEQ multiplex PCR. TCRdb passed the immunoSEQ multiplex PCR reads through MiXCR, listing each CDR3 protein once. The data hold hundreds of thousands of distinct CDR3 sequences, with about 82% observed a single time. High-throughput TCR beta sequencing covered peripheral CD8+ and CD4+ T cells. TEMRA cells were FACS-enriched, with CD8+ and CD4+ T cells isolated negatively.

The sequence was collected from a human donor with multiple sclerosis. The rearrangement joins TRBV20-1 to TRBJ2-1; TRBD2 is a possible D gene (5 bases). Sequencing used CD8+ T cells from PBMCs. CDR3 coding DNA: TGCAGTGCTAACAAACTAGAGAGTTTCCGTTCCTACAATGAGCAGTTCTTC. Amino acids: CSANKLESFRSYNEQFF.